The table lists the clone carrying this T cell receptor beta chain with a count of one. Its antigen is as yet unknown. The CDR3 contains 17 residues. In germline, CDR1 is SNHLY, CDR2 FYNNEI. Clones were sequenced by immunoSEQ multiplex PCR, and TCRdb holds only the in-frame ones, with some missing. The sample carries about 94,000 clones, 80% to 95% recorded once. The source of the sample is a study of Tregs in tolerant kidney transplant recipients. Study-level findings and limits: Biological reproducibility was not directly addressed in this study. Tregs expanded with activated donor B cells seemed most donor-specific. Nucleotide sequences could not be compared across some patients' samples due to primer changes. Donor-specific Treg expansion exceeded global Treg expansion in tolerant patients, suggesting antigen drive.

The chain employs TRBV2 and TRBJ2-5; perhaps TRBD1 as D (6 bases). The DNA end favors TRBJ2-7, so the J call may be wrong. Sequencing was performed on CD4+ T cells from blood, taken before the transplant. The receptor was derived from a human donor who received a combined kidney and bone marrow transplant. CDR3 nucleotides: TGTGCCAGCAGTGACCGGGCCGGGACACCTCGTCCCTACGAGCAGTACTTC. Translated, it gives CASSDRAGTPRPYEQYF.